The present entry profiles one TCR beta chain with its context. Other DNA sequences in the sample encode the same CDR3. The PCR contained 60 Vbeta and 13 Jbeta primers. The table came from immunoSEQ multiplex PCR; TCRdb's copy has only in-frame clones and leaves some out. Seen here are roughly 100,000 clones, roughly 80% observed once, and the top ten hold less than 5%. The data were taken from a study of cytomegalovirus exposure and HLA in healthy donors. This CDR3 is built from 15 residues. Between the trimmed V and J ends, which lost 5 bases and 0 bases, there was a span of 12 bases. Germline CDR1 and CDR2: SGHVS and FNYEAQ.

The chain has TRBV7-6 and TRBJ2-3; D is possibly TRBD1 (6 bases). Sequenced: PBMCs. This receptor was identified in a man aged 50-60 years in good health and CMV-seropositive. CDR3 region: CASSTGQLSTDTQYF. The CDR3 DNA sequence: TGTGCCAGCAGCACAGGACAGCTCAGCACAGATACGCAGTATTTT.